These 24 T cell receptor beta chains were sequenced from one sample in a study of blood T cell repertoires in COVID-19. Sequenced by immunoSEQ multiplex PCR; TCRdb stores in-frame clones only, minus some. The profile covers 210,000 or so clones, with approximately 91% appearing a single time and around 2.8% taken by the ten largest. The sample was peripheral blood. The receptors come from a woman aged 60-75 years with acute or convalescent COVID-19.

The genes are TRBV19 and TRBJ1-5, with TRBD1 matching over 7 bases. Trimming removed 0 bases from V and 3 bases from J; junction bases left unmatched: 5. Germline-derived CDR1 and CDR2 are LNHDA and SQIVND (reference sequence). The CDR3 spans 16 residues. CDR3 in amino acids: CASSIEVGQPNQPQHF. CDR3 DNA sequence: TGTGCCAGTAGTATAGAAGTGGGACAGCCCAATCAGCCCCAGCATTTT.

The V and J genes are TRBV6-1 and TRBJ2-5, with 12 bases identical to TRBD2. V shed 7 bases and J 5 bases; nucleotides not matched to a gene: 2. Germline loops: CDR1 MNHNS, CDR2 SASEGT. CDR3 length equals 13 residues. The DNA of the CDR3 is TGTGCCAGCATCCTAGCGGGGGGGGAGACCCAGTACTTC. It translates to CASILAGGETQYF.

The genes are TRBV29-1 and TRBJ1-4, with a possible D match to TRBD1 (6 bases). The CDR3 length is 11 residues. The germline gives CDR1 SQVTM, CDR2 ANQGSEA. Deletions cut 3 bases from V and 12 bases from J, with 11 bases between. CDR3 DNA sequence: TGCAGCGTTGACTTTTCAGGGGAACTGTTTTTT. Protein: CSVDFSGELFF.

V is TRBV2 and J is TRBJ2-3, with TRBD2 identical over 9 bases. The CDR3 covers 15 residues. Trimming took 6 bases from V and 3 from J; bases not matched to a gene: 7. CDR1 is SNHLY, CDR2 FYNNEI, per germline. This CDR3 reads CASRSGTSQTDTQYF. Written as DNA, the CDR3 is TGTGCCAGCAGGTCCGGGACTAGCCAAACAGATACGCAGTATTTT.

The V gene is TRBV3-1 (or the pseudogene TRBV3-2), the J gene TRBJ2-3; possibly TRBD2 for D (6 bases). Trimming removed 1 base at V and 7 bases at J, with 12 bases between. Germline CDR1 reads LGHDT; CDR2 reads YNNKEL (reference sequence). This CDR3 spans 14 amino acids. The CDR3 DNA follows: TGTGCCAGCAGCCAAGGGCGGGACGGGAATACGCAGTATTTT. This translates into CASSQGRDGNTQYF.

This clone has a handful of counts. V is TRBV7-3 and J is TRBJ1-1; tentatively, D is TRBD1 (5 bases). The CDR3 has 16 amino acids. Germline CDR1 and CDR2: SGHTA and FQGTGA. With 4 bases removed from V and 1 base from J, the gap between germline ends came to 16 bases. The CDR3 sequence: CASSSGGIFANTEAFF. CDR3 bases: TGTGCCAGCAGCTCCGGGGGAATCTTTGCGAACACTGAAGCTTTCTTT.

This chain connects TRBV2 to TRBJ2-1; TRBD2 aligns across 7 bases. Germline values: CDR1 SNHLY, CDR2 FYNNEI. The CDR3 is 14 residues long. The V and J ends lost 7 bases and 3 bases, in that order; junction bases with no gene match: 6. The CDR3 protein is CASKRTRLYNEQFF. In nucleotides, the CDR3 is TGTGCCAGCAAAAGGACTAGGCTCTACAATGAGCAGTTCTTC.

This clone came up once. The same CDR3 is also encoded by other DNA sequences in this sample. This chain connects TRBV28 to TRBJ1-1, with a tentative D call TRBD1 (6 bases). Trimming cost V 6 bases and J 1 base, with 9 bases left between them. The CDR3 is 13 residues long. The germline V gene has CDR1 MDHEN and CDR2 SYDVKM. Written as DNA, the CDR3 is TGTGCCAGCAGCTTACAGGGGAACACTGAAGCTTTCTTT. Protein: CASSLQGNTEAFF.

In regard to this clone: Other DNA sequences of this sample code for an identical CDR3. V gene TRBV20-1 combines with J gene TRBJ1-1; 8 bases match TRBD1. Unmatched junction bases numbered 5, after V lost 3 bases and J lost 5 bases. The CDR3 is 13 residues long. Germline assignment: CDR1 DFQATT and CDR2 SNEGSKA (reference sequence). CDR3 residues: CSASAGGYTEAFF. The CDR3, as DNA: TGCAGTGCTAGTGCAGGGGGCTATACTGAAGCTTTCTTT.

The gene calls are TRBV6-5 and TRBJ1-2; no clear D. Looked up from germline, CDR1 is MNHEY and CDR2 is SVGAGI. CDR3 length: 11 amino acids. CDR3 sequence (DNA): TGTGCGACTGGAGGTGGAGATGGCTACACCTTC. The encoded protein is CATGGGDGYTF.

The gene calls are TRBV20-1 and TRBJ2-7; D is possibly TRBD2 (6 bases). The V gene's germline CDR1 is DFQATT and CDR2 SNEGSKA (reference sequence). Trimming took 3 bases from V and 9 from J, leaving 15 bases between them. The CDR3 has 12 amino acids. As DNA, the CDR3 is TGCAGTGCTAGTTTTACTAGCTGGGTGCAGTACTTC. Translation gives CSASFTSWVQYF.

The CDR3 DNA follows: TGTGCCAGCAGCCCCCGGCCAGGGATGGGAACTAATGAAAAACTGTTTTTT. Translating it yields CASSPRPGMGTNEKLFF. This chain links TRBV7-8 with TRBJ1-4; possible D gene TRBD1, 5 bases. The CDR3 spans 17 residues. V shed 5 bases and J shed 1 base, with 17 bases lying between them. CDR1 and CDR2 from the germline V gene are SGHVS and FQNEAQ.

The rearrangement joins TRBV4-1 to TRBJ1-2; 7 bases agree with TRBD1. J lost 5 bases, V lost 3 bases, and 9 bases had no gene match. CDR3 length: 15 amino acids. Germline values: CDR1 MGHRA, CDR2 YSYEKL. Here the CDR3 reads CASSQAQGLGYGYTF. The DNA for the CDR3 is TGCGCCAGCAGCCAGGCACAGGGGTTGGGTTATGGCTACACCTTC.

The chain carries TRBV19 and TRBJ1-1; 9 bases fit TRBD1. CDR3 length equals 13 residues. Looked up from germline, CDR1 is LNHDA and CDR2 is SQIVND (reference sequence). Trimming cost V 6 bases and J 7 bases; bases outside gene matches: 6. The CDR3 nucleotides are TGTGCCAGTAGGATACAGGGGGCCGGTGAAGCTTTCTTT. The encoded protein is CASRIQGAGEAFF.

The V and J genes are TRBV9 and TRBJ2-7; tentative D call: TRBD1 (5 bases). With 1 base removed from V and 2 bases from J, the gap between germline ends came to 10 bases. The CDR3 is made up of 14 amino acids. Germline V gene lookup returns CDR1 SGDLS and CDR2 YYNGEE. For the CDR3, the DNA is TGTGCCAGCAGCGTACTGGACACCACCTACGAGCAGTACTTC. Its translation is CASSVLDTTYEQYF.

Note on this clone: The junction departs from germline at one end; a sequencing error may be responsible. The rearrangement joins TRBV7-2 to TRBJ2-7; 9 nucleotides match TRBD2. The CDR3 runs 13 residues. CDR1 and CDR2 from the germline V gene are SGHTA and FQGNSA. The CDR3, as DNA: TGTGCCAGCAGGTTAGCGGGGGCCAACGAGCAGTACTTC. Protein product: CASRLAGANEQYF.

The V and J genes are TRBV30 and TRBJ2-7; 7 bases are shared with TRBD2. The CDR3 is 13 amino acids. V dropped 2 bases and J dropped 1; count of bases not matched to a gene: 2. The germline V gene encodes CDR1 GTSNPN and CDR2 SVGIG (reference sequence). The CDR3 nucleotides read TGTGCCTGGAGTTGGGGAGGGTCCTACGAGCAGTACTTC. It codes for CAWSWGGSYEQYF.

This rearrangement joins TRBV18 to TRBJ1-4; no clear D gene. The V gene lost 6 bases and the J gene lost 5 bases, with 10 bases spanning the gap. The CDR3 length is 13 residues. The germline gives CDR1 KGHSH, CDR2 LQKENI. The CDR3: CASSRLENEKLFF. The CDR3 nucleotides are TGTGCCAGCTCTCGGTTGGAGAATGAAAAACTGTTTTTT.

This sequence joins TRBV19 and TRBJ1-5; D ambiguous. V lost 3 bases to trimming and J lost 0 bases, with 18 bases between them. Germline-derived CDR1 and CDR2 are LNHDA and SQIVND (reference sequence). This CDR3 contains 18 residues. CDR3 in amino acids: CASSMVPIPRYSNQPQHF. In nucleotides, the CDR3 is TGTGCCAGTAGTATGGTCCCAATTCCACGGTATAGCAATCAGCCCCAGCATTTT.

Turning to this clone: Other DNA sequences from this sample encode an identical CDR3 as well. The gene calls are TRBV30 and TRBJ1-1, with a weak D call TRBD1 (5 bases). The CDR3 is 12 amino acids. CDR1 and CDR2 from the germline V gene are GTSNPN and SVGIG (reference sequence). The germline V and J ends were trimmed by 5 bases and 1 base, with 8 bases remaining between them. CDR3 DNA: TGTGCCTGGCGTCAGGGGAACACTGAAGCTTTCTTT. As protein: CAWRQGNTEAFF.

The genes are TRBV28 and TRBJ1-5; 10 bases are a match to TRBD1. V lost 6 bases, J lost 11 bases, and 7 bases stayed unmatched. The germline CDR1 and CDR2 sequences are MDHEN and SYDVKM. The CDR3 length is 13 residues. CDR3 region: CASSMDRGTAQHF. CDR3 sequence (DNA): TGTGCCAGCAGCATGGACAGGGGGACGGCCCAGCATTTT.

There are a few counts of this clone. The V and J genes are TRBV28 and TRBJ1-4; D is possibly TRBD1 (6 bases). The CDR3 length is 16 residues. Germline assignment: CDR1 MDHEN and CDR2 SYDVKM. Between the trimmed V and J ends, which lost 6 bases and 0 bases, there was a span of 14 bases. The CDR3 DNA follows: TGTGCCAGCAGCTCTTCCAGGGGTGCAACTAATGAAAAACTGTTTTTT. It translates to CASSSSRGATNEKLFF.

The chain links TRBV27 to TRBJ2-2, with 8 bases matching TRBD2. Trimming cost V 0 bases and J 7 bases; bases outside gene matches: 7. The CDR3 length is 16 residues. Germline V gene lookup returns CDR1 MNHEY and CDR2 SMNVEV (reference sequence). For the CDR3, the DNA is TGTGCCAGCAGTTTATCCGCAGCGGGAGCGCACGGGGAGCTGTTTTTT. Translated, it gives CASSLSAAGAHGELFF.

V is TRBV27 and J is TRBJ2-2; 14 bases are shared with TRBD2. Germline loops: CDR1 MNHEY, CDR2 SMNVEV (reference sequence). Germline trimming cut 6 bases from V and 6 bases from J; bases unmatched to any gene: 9. The CDR3 has 17 residues. CDR3 residues: CASRRTSGRSLAGELFF. In DNA, the CDR3 is TGTGCCAGCAGACGGACTAGCGGGAGGTCCCTTGCCGGGGAGCTGTTTTTT.